Detailed here is one T cell receptor beta chain. The target antigen is unknown. These data come from a study of T-cell reconstitution after alpha-beta-depleted transplantation in children. Construction of the TCRbeta library involved unique molecular identifiers. A single record per CDR3 protein comes from TCRdb applying MiXCR to the PCR reads. The sample yields around 420,000 distinct CDR3 sequences, roughly 15% seen once. With 6 bases removed from V and 5 bases from J, the gap between germline ends came to 14 bases. The CDR3 spans 13 residues. Study-wide points: About two months after transplant, alpha-beta T cells reportedly came from several hundred expanded graft clones.

The sequenced sample was PBMCs, mostly from graft donor cells, obtained 360 days after TCRalphabeta/CD19-depleted stem cell transplant. The chain links TRBV12-3 or TRBV12-4 to TRBJ2-7; no clear D gene. The clonotype originates from a boy younger than two who had a stem cell transplant for Wiskott-Aldrich syndrome, so the T cells may come from the graft donor. CDR3 nucleotides: TGTGCCAGCAGGCAGGACGCGTCCAACGAGCAGTACTTC. Its protein product is CASRQDASNEQYF.